The 2 T cell receptor beta chains below all came from one sample that was sequenced in a study of OX40 agonist ivuxolimab in advanced cancers. Clones were read by immunoSEQ multiplex PCR, and TCRdb kept only the in-frame ones, dropping some. This table has 15,000 to 20,000 clones, roughly four fifths appearing once. The sample here was CD4+ or CD8+ T cells sorted from blood, taken in a trial of the OX40 agonist ivuxolimab. Receptors originate from an adult with an advanced solid tumor such as melanoma, head and neck, liver or kidney cancer.

This clone was seen only once. The genes are TRBV9 and TRBJ1-2; TRBD1 matches at 12 bases. V lost 4 bases, J lost 2 bases, and 3 bases stayed unmatched. The CDR3 is 15 residues long. Germline CDR1 is SGDLS and CDR2 is YYNGEE. The CDR3 coding sequence is TGTGCCAGCAGCACCGGGACAGGGGGCAACTATGGCTACACCTTC. It specifies CASSTGTGGNYGYTF.

The CDR3 nucleotides read TGCGCCAGCAGCCAGGATCTGAGTGGCGCCTACAATGAGCAGTTCTTC. The encoded protein is CASSQDLSGAYNEQFF. The chain combines TRBV4-3 with TRBJ2-1; D gene ambiguous. Germline V CDR1 and CDR2: LGHNA, YSLEER. The CDR3 sequence is 16 residues long. V was cut by 3 bases and J by 2 bases, with 14 bases left in between.